The 5 T cell receptor beta chains below were found in one sample sequenced in a study of blood T cell repertoires in COVID-19. Measured with immunoSEQ multiplex PCR; TCRdb has only the in-frame clones, and not every one. This sample yields around 340,000 clones, of which about nine tenths are seen a single time; around 0.92% belongs to the top ten. The sequencing sample was made of PBMCs or T cells enriched from blood (not recorded which). The source is a woman aged 25 to 39 who had been exposed to COVID-19.

The genes are TRBV19 and TRBJ1-2; TRBD1 matches at 7 bases. The germline V gene encodes CDR1 LNHDA and CDR2 SQIVND (reference sequence). The CDR3 has 14 amino acids. The V and J ends lost 5 bases and 3 bases, in that order; junction bases with no gene match: 6. CDR3 amino acids: CASSAGQKYYGYTF. CDR3 DNA sequence: TGTGCCAGTAGTGCGGGACAGAAATACTATGGCTACACCTTC.

The chain employs TRBV2 and TRBJ2-1; 10 nucleotides line up with TRBD2. The J segment lost 10 bases and the V segment lost 7 bases, leaving 4 bases of the junction unmatched. Germline lookup yields CDR1 SNHLY and CDR2 FYNNEI. The CDR3 has 12 residues. In DNA, the CDR3 is TGTGCCAGCAAAGCGGGAGGGGGGGAGCAGTTCTTC. Translation: CASKAGGGEQFF.

The chain has TRBV9 and TRBJ2-1, with TRBD2 identical over 11 bases. Trimming cost V 0 bases and J 0 bases; bases outside gene matches: 8. The length of the CDR3 is 19 residues. CDR1 and CDR2 (germline): SGDLS, YYNGEE. This CDR3 is CASSVEIGLAGDSYNEQFF. The CDR3 bases are TGTGCCAGCAGCGTAGAGATTGGACTAGCGGGCGACTCCTACAATGAGCAGTTCTTC.

CDR3 protein: CASRRVGGHDTDTQYF. In DNA form, the CDR3 reads TGTGCCAGCAGGCGAGTCGGGGGGCATGATACAGATACGCAGTATTTT. This rearrangement joins TRBV3-1 (or the pseudogene TRBV3-2) to TRBJ2-3; the D gene is possibly TRBD2 (7 bases). CDR1 is LGHDT, CDR2 YNNKEL, per germline (reference sequence). The CDR3 is 16 amino acids. Trimming left V 6 bases short and J 3 bases short, with 19 bases between.

The chain is built from TRBV28 and TRBJ1-4; perhaps TRBD1 as D (5 bases). CDR3 length: 17 amino acids. Trimming took 1 base from V and 7 from J, leaving 19 bases between them. CDR1 is MDHEN, CDR2 SYDVKM, per germline. The chain's CDR3 is CASSLSRVDQGSEKLFF. Here the CDR3 DNA reads TGTGCCAGCAGTTTATCTCGGGTTGATCAGGGAAGTGAAAAACTGTTTTTT.